This entry lists 28 T cell receptor beta chains sequenced from one sample in a study of T cells in Graves' hyperthyroidism and ophthalmopathy. Amplification of TCR beta CDR3 regions used RNA as the template. First-round RT-PCR of the TCR CDR3 relied on the HTBI primer set. One entry per CDR3 protein results from TCRdb running MiXCR on the multiplex PCR reads. Among fewer than 550,000 distinct CDR3 sequences, roughly 24% were seen once, and the ten largest hold around 11%. The sequencing input was blood. These receptor sequences come from a woman in her 30s with Graves' ophthalmopathy.

This clonotype was detected many times. The V call is TRBV27, the J call TRBJ1-1; no definite D call. Germline V lookup: CDR1 MNHEY, CDR2 SMNVEV (reference sequence). The V end lost 5 bases, the J end lost 5 bases, and 18 bases lay between the germline ends. CDR3 length: 15 amino acids. In DNA, the CDR3 is TGTGCCAGCAGTCCTCTAATGAAGGGTGCGACTGAAGCTTTCTTT. Translated, it gives CASSPLMKGATEAFF.

This clonotype has a count of ten or more. The chain combines TRBV30 with TRBJ1-2; possible D gene TRBD1, 5 bases. Trimming left V 3 bases short and J 4 bases short, with 12 bases between. The V gene's germline CDR1 is GTSNPN and CDR2 SVGIG (reference sequence). The CDR3 spans 13 residues. The CDR3 sequence is CAWRRDGPYGYTF. CDR3 DNA: TGTGCCTGGAGGAGGGACGGACCCTATGGCTACACCTTC.

This clonotype was picked up many times. The chain couples TRBV30 to TRBJ1-3, with unresolved D. Germline CDR1 is GTSNPN and CDR2 is SVGIG (reference sequence). This CDR3 is built from 12 residues. The V end lost 2 bases, the J end lost 7 bases, and 9 bases lay between the germline ends. The CDR3 sequence: CAWSTLGNTIYF. CDR3 coding DNA: TGTGCCTGGAGTACACTGGGGAACACCATATATTTT.

This clonotype was counted at least ten times. This chain joins TRBV5-1 and TRBJ2-7, with D unclear. CDR3 length: 12 residues. Trimming stripped 2 bases from V and 5 bases from J, with 8 bases between. Germline V gene lookup returns CDR1 SGHRS and CDR2 YFSETQ. CDR3 DNA sequence: TGCGCCAGCAGCTTTGCCCTTGACGAGCAGTACTTC. Translated: CASSFALDEQYF.

This clonotype has ten or more counts. The chain is built from TRBV20-1 and TRBJ2-4, with 9 bases matching TRBD1. Trimming at V came to 0 bases and at J to 6 bases, leaving 9 bases not matched to a gene. The germline CDR1 and CDR2 sequences are DFQATT and SNEGSKA (reference sequence). There are 16 residues in the CDR3. The DNA of the CDR3 is TGCAGTGCTAGAGATGAAAGGGACAGGGATAGAAACATTCAGTACTTC. Residues: CSARDERDRDRNIQYF.

This clonotype came up many times. J is TRBJ1-5 and V is TRBV27, with no clear D. The ends were cut back, 0 bases at V and 4 bases at J, with 7 bases in the middle. The germline CDR1 and CDR2 sequences are MNHEY and SMNVEV (reference sequence). This CDR3 has 14 amino acids. The CDR3 protein is CASSLSGINQPQHF. The DNA for the CDR3 is TGTGCCAGCAGTTTATCAGGGATTAATCAGCCCCAGCATTTT.

The chain has TRBV11-2 and TRBJ1-2; D perhaps matches TRBD1 (6 bases). The germline V and J ends were trimmed by 10 bases and 0 bases, with 21 bases remaining between them. The CDR3 totals 16 residues. Germline values: CDR1 SGHAT, CDR2 FQNNGV. The CDR3 DNA reads as TGTGCCATCCACGCCGCAGGGGAAACAGCTAACTATGGCTACACCTTC. Its translation is CAIHAAGETANYGYTF. The whole variable domain, filled in from reference TRBV11-2 and TRBJ1-2, reads EAGVAQSPRYKIIEKRQSVAFWCNPISGHATLYWYQQILGQGPKLLIQFQNNGVVDDSQLPKDRFSAERLKGVDSTLKIQPAKLEDSAVYLCAIHAAGETANYGYTFGSGTRLTVV.

This clonotype was seen a handful of times. For the CDR3, the DNA is TGTGCCAGCAGCCTAGAGGGCGGAAATTCACCCCTCCACTTT. Its protein is CASSLEGGNSPLHF. This sequence joins TRBV7-8 and TRBJ1-6; unclear D gene. The CDR3 covers 14 residues. V lost 5 bases and J lost 7, with 12 bases in between. Germline assignment: CDR1 SGHVS and CDR2 FQNEAQ.

Notes on this clonotype: A read error may produce the germline difference seen at one junction end. This rearrangement joins TRBV15 to TRBJ1-6; D gene uncertain. CDR1 LNHNV and CDR2 YYDKDF come from the germline V gene (reference sequence). The CDR3 covers 14 residues. DNA for the CDR3: TGTGCCACCAGCGGAGAACAGATAAATTCACCCCTCCACTTT. Amino acid sequence: CATSGEQINSPLHF. The complete variable domain, with remaining parts taken from reference TRBV15 and TRBJ1-6, reads DAMVIQNPRYQVTQFGKPVTLSCSQTLNHNVMYWYQQKSSQAPKLLFHYYDKDFNNEADTPDNFQSRRPNTSFCFLDIRSPGLGDTAMYLCATSGEQINSPLHFGNGTRLTVT.

The V and J genes are TRBV29-1 and TRBJ2-7; D is unclear. CDR1 SQVTM and CDR2 ANQGSEA come from the germline V gene. The CDR3 is 12 residues long. V was pared by 7 bases and J by 3 bases, with 13 bases between. CDR3 DNA: TGCAGCGGGGGTGGGCGGTACTACGAGCAGTACTTC. Translation gives CSGGGRYYEQYF.

The CDR3 coding sequence is TGTGCCAGCAGCAGACAGCGAACCAACACTGAAGCTTTCTTT. As protein: CASSRQRTNTEAFF. The chain employs TRBV2 and TRBJ1-1, with D possibly being TRBD1 (5 bases). This CDR3 region has 14 residues. The V gene lost 6 bases and the J gene lost 2 bases, with 13 bases spanning the gap. Germline V CDR1 and CDR2: SNHLY, FYNNEI.

The V gene is TRBV6-2 or TRBV6-3, the J gene TRBJ2-2; 10 nucleotides agree with TRBD2. V gave up 0 bases and J gave up 0 bases; unmatched junction bases: 10. CDR3 size: 20 residues. Germline values: CDR1 MNHEY, CDR2 SVGEGT. CDR3 DNA: TGTGCCAGCAGTTACTCGATCGCTAGCGGGGGAGCCTCGAACACCGGGGAGCTGTTTTTT. This encodes CASSYSIASGGASNTGELFF.

In its sample, this clonotype was seen a few times. This chain uses TRBV7-6 with TRBJ2-5; 11 bases are shared with TRBD2. CDR3 size: 17 residues. With 1 base clipped from V and 5 bases from J, the junction kept 9 bases outside the gene matches. Germline V gene lookup returns CDR1 SGHVS and CDR2 FNYEAQ. The CDR3 region is CASSLGGSGGAMETQYF. The CDR3 DNA reads as TGTGCCAGCAGCTTAGGTGGTAGCGGGGGGGCAATGGAGACCCAGTACTTC.

The chain carries TRBV20-1 and TRBJ2-2, with 7 nucleotides matching TRBD1. There are 12 residues in the CDR3. V gave up 0 bases and J gave up 9 bases; unmatched junction bases: 1. Germline loops: CDR1 DFQATT, CDR2 SNEGSKA (reference sequence). The CDR3 coding sequence is TGCAGTGCTAGAGACAGGGGGTGGGAGCTGTTTTTT. The encoded protein is CSARDRGWELFF.

This clonotype was found a few times. The V gene is TRBV6-2 or TRBV6-3, the J gene TRBJ1-2, with TRBD1 as a possible D gene (6 bases). V lost 0 bases, J lost 6 bases, and 11 bases lay in between. The CDR3 length is 14 residues. Germline values: CDR1 MNHEY, CDR2 SVGEGT. This chain's CDR3 is CASSYSRQEHGYTF. CDR3 bases: TGTGCCAGCAGTTACTCCCGACAGGAGCATGGCTACACCTTC.

This clonotype was detected only a few times. J is TRBJ1-1 and V is TRBV6-1, with a tentative D call TRBD1 (5 bases). V lost 10 bases, J lost 1 base, and 13 bases lay in between. From germline, CDR1 is MNHNS and CDR2 SASEGT. The CDR3 length is 13 residues. CDR3 region: CATTGPQNTEAFF. The CDR3 coding sequence is TGTGCCACCACGGGACCGCAGAACACTGAAGCTTTCTTT.

This clonotype was seen repeatedly, ten times or more. The chain recombines TRBV6-2 or TRBV6-3 with TRBJ1-5; 7 bases agree with TRBD1. Germline values: CDR1 MNHEY, CDR2 SVGEGT. V lost 4 bases, J lost 1 base, and 13 bases stayed unmatched. This CDR3 is built from 18 residues. The CDR3 protein is CASSSNIRDRHSNQPQHF. CDR3 bases: TGTGCCAGCAGTTCAAATATCCGGGACAGACACAGCAATCAGCCCCAGCATTTT.

This clonotype was counted at least ten times. The chain links TRBV29-1 to TRBJ2-5; D might be TRBD1 (6 bases). The CDR3 runs 15 residues. CDR1 and CDR2 from the germline V gene are SQVTM and ANQGSEA. The germline V and J ends were trimmed by 1 base and 6 bases, with 18 bases remaining between them. CDR3 DNA: TGCAGCGTTGAAGGTACAGGGTCTCTTGTAAAGACCCAGTACTTC. Protein product: CSVEGTGSLVKTQYF.

The CDR3 DNA follows: TGTGCCAGCAGTGAGACAGGGTACTCCTACGAGCAGTACTTC. This translates into CASSETGYSYEQYF. V and J are TRBV25-1 and TRBJ2-7; 7 bases match TRBD1. The CDR3 covers 14 residues. V lost 3 bases and J lost 0; bases outside the gene matches: 2. Germline CDR1 is MGHDK and CDR2 is SYGVNS.

This clonotype was observed many times. The gene calls are TRBV19 and TRBJ2-2, with 7 positions matching TRBD1. The V and J ends lost 0 bases and 5 bases, in that order; junction bases with no gene match: 3. This CDR3 comprises 15 residues. Germline loops: CDR1 LNHDA, CDR2 SQIVND (reference sequence). In nucleotides, the CDR3 is TGTGCCAGTAGTATAGAAAACAGGGGAACCGGGGAGCTGTTTTTT. It yields the protein CASSIENRGTGELFF.

The table lists this clonotype with many counts. The rearrangement links TRBV11-2 to TRBJ1-1; D is unresolved. V lost 5 bases and J 7 bases, leaving 14 bases between the germline ends. Germline loops: CDR1 SGHAT, CDR2 FQNNGV. This CDR3 has 13 residues. CDR3 coding DNA: TGTGCCAGCAGCCCCCTGGCGCGACTTGAAGCTTTCTTT. It yields the protein CASSPLARLEAFF.

This clonotype has a count of ten or more. A junction boundary mismatches the germline segment, possibly from a read error. The rearrangement links TRBV10-3 to TRBJ1-1; D remains ambiguous. CDR1 ENHRY and CDR2 SYGVKD come from the germline V gene. The CDR3 extends over 12 amino acids. The CDR3 here is CAVSESFREAFF. The CDR3 region has the DNA TGTGCCGTCAGTGAGTCGTTTAGGGAAGCTTTCTTT.

This clonotype was counted at least ten times. The chain's CDR3 is CASSLGDSGANVLTF. In nucleotides, the CDR3 is TGCGCCAGCAGCTTGGGGGATTCTGGGGCCAACGTCCTGACTTTC. The V gene is TRBV5-1, the J gene TRBJ2-6, with no clear D. This CDR3 has 15 residues. The V gene's germline CDR1 is SGHRS and CDR2 YFSETQ. The germline V and J ends were trimmed by 0 bases and 1 base, with 5 bases remaining between them.

This chain uses TRBV10-3 with TRBJ2-7, with 8 bases lining up with TRBD1. The ends lost 7 bases at V and 2 bases at J; junction bases unmatched: 7. The CDR3 spans 14 residues. CDR1 and CDR2 (germline): ENHRY, SYGVKD. DNA of the CDR3: TGTGCCATCAAAACCGGGACAGGCACCTACGAGCAGTACTTC. Its protein product is CAIKTGTGTYEQYF.

There are many counts of this clonotype. The chain has TRBV2 and TRBJ2-2, with D possibly being TRBD2 (5 bases). The CDR3 covers 14 residues. The V and J ends lost 7 bases and 0 bases respectively, with 9 bases between them. Germline CDR1 reads SNHLY; CDR2 reads FYNNEI. The CDR3 nucleotides are TGTGCCAGCAAAGAGGGTACGAACACCGGGGAGCTGTTTTTT. Encoded protein: CASKEGTNTGELFF.

This clonotype was seen repeatedly, ten times or more. The V call is TRBV5-1, the J call TRBJ1-2; D gene uncertain. This CDR3 is built from 13 residues. CDR1 and CDR2 (germline): SGHRS, YFSETQ. Trimming removed 4 bases from V and 6 bases from J, with 13 bases in between. The DNA of the CDR3 is TGCGCCAGCAGCCCGGAAAGAAGGGATGGCTACACCTTC. This encodes CASSPERRDGYTF.

The chain employs TRBV24-1 and TRBJ2-7; unclear D gene. Looked up from germline, CDR1 is KGHDR and CDR2 is SFDVKD. V was shortened by 9 bases and J by 5 bases, with 7 bases between the two germline ends. This CDR3 has 10 amino acids. In DNA, the CDR3 is TGTGCCACCGGCTACCACGAGCAGTACTTC. Protein product: CATGYHEQYF.

The V call is TRBV20-1, the J call TRBJ2-2; TRBD2 matches at 11 bases. Germline assignment: CDR1 DFQATT and CDR2 SNEGSKA (reference sequence). This CDR3 contains 14 residues. With V trimmed by 5 bases and J by 6 bases, 5 bases remained unmatched. CDR3 protein: CSAAPGLAAGELFF. For the CDR3, the DNA is TGCAGTGCTGCCCCGGGACTAGCGGCCGGGGAGCTGTTTTTT.